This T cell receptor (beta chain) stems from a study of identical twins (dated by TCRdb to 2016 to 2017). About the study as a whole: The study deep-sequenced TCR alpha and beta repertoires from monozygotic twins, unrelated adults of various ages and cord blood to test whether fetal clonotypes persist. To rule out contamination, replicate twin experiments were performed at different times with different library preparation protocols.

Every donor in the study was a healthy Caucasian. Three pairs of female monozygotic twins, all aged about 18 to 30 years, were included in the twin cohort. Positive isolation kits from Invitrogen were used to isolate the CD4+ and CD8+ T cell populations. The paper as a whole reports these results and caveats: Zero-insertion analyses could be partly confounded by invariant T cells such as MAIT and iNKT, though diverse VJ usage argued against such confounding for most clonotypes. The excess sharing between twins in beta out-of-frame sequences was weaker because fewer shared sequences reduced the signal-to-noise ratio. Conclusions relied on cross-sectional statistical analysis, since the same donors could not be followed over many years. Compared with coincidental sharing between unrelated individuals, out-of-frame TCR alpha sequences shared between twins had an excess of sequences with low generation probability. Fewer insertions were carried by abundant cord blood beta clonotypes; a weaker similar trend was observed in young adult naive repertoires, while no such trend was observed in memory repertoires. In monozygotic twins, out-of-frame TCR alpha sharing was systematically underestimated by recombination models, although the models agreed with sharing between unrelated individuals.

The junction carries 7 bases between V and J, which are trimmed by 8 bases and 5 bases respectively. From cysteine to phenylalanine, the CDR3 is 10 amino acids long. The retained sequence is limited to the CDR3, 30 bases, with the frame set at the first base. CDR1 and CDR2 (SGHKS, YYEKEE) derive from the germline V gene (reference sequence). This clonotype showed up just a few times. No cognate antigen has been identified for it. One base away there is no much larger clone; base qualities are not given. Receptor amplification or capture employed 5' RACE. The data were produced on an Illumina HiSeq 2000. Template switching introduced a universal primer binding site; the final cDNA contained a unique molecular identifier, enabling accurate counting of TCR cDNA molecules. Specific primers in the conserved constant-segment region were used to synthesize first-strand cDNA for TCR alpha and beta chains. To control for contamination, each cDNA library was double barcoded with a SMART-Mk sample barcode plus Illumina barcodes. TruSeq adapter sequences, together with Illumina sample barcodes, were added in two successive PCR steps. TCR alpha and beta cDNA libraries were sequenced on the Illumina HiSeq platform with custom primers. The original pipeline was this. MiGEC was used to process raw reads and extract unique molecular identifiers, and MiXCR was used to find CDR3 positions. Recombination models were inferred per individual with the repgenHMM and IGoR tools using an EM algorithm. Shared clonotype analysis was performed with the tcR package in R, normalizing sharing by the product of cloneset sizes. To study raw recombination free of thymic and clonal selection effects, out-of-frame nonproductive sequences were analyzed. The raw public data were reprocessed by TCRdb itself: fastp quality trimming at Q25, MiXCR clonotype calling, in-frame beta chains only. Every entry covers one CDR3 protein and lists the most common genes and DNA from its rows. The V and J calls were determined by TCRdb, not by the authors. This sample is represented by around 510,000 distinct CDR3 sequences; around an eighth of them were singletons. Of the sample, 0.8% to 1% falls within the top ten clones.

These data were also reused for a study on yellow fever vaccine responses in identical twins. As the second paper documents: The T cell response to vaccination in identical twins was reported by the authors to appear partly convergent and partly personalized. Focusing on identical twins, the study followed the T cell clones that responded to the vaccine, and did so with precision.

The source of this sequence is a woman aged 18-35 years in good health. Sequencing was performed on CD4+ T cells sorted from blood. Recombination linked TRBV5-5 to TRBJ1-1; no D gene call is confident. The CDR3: CARTRTEAFF. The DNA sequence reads TGTGCCAGGACGCGGACTGAAGCTTTCTTT.